The text below deals with one TCR beta chain. The antigen remains unidentified. PCR used 60 Vbeta primers and 13 Jbeta primers. Using immunoSEQ multiplex PCR, the repertoire was profiled, and TCRdb retains in-frame clones only, with some absent. Found here are under 200,000 clones, around 88% of them singletons; the top ten hold around 1.8%. These data belong to a study of cytomegalovirus exposure and HLA in healthy donors. Study-wide findings and caveats: No immune exposure information besides CMV serostatus was available.

Germline V lookup: CDR1 MNHEY, CDR2 SVGAGI. The CDR3 extends over 15 amino acids. After removal of 8 bases from V and 3 bases from J, the junction contained 8 bases not matched to a gene. This sequence originates from a woman aged 18-29 years in good health and CMV-seronegative. V is TRBV6-5 and J is TRBJ2-2; the match to TRBD1 covers 8 bases. Material: PBMCs. This chain's CDR3 is CASSFRGLDTGELFF. As DNA, the CDR3 is TGTGCCAGCTCATTCAGGGGGCTGGACACCGGGGAGCTGTTTTTT.